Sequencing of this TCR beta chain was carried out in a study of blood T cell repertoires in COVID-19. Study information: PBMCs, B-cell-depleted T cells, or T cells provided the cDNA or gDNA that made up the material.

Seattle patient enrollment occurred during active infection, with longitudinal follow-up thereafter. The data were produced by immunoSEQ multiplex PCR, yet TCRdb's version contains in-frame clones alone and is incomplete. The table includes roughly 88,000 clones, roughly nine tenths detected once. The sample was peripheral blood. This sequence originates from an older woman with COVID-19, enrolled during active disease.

In nucleotides, the CDR3 is TGTGCCAGCAGCCGAAACCCCAGGGTCGACTATGGCTACACCTTC. Protein product: CASSRNPRVDYGYTF. The chain carries TRBV6-1 and TRBJ1-2, with a tentative D call TRBD1 (5 bases). Looked up from germline, CDR1 is MNHNS and CDR2 is SASEGT. With 6 bases removed from V and 3 bases from J, the gap between germline ends came to 17 bases. CDR3 length: 15 amino acids.